One sample yielded the 30 T cell receptor beta chains listed below, sequenced in a study of cytomegalovirus exposure and HLA in healthy donors. The PCR ran on 60 Vbeta and 13 Jbeta primers. Assay used: immunoSEQ multiplex PCR; TCRdb lists only in-frame clones, some missing. Here the sample spans approximately 120,000 clones, 74% being singletons. Sequencing was carried out using PBMCs. Receptors originate from a man in his forties or fifties in good health and CMV-seropositive.

The chain has TRBV29-1 and TRBJ2-7, with 9 bases identical to TRBD2. CDR1 is SQVTM, CDR2 ANQGSEA, per germline. CDR3 length: 15 residues. The junction had 13 bases not matched to a gene; V was cut back by 7 bases and J by 3 bases. The chain's CDR3 is CSARRREGLNYEQYF. In nucleotides, the CDR3 is TGCAGCGCTAGACGGCGGGAGGGCCTCAACTACGAGCAGTACTTC.

J is TRBJ2-2 and V is TRBV15; TRBD2 matches at 10 bases. Germline lookup yields CDR1 LNHNV and CDR2 YYDKDF (reference sequence). This CDR3 region has 20 residues. Unmatched junction bases numbered 12, after V lost 0 bases and J lost 2 bases. CDR3 sequence reads: CATSRDGPAVAGGNTGELFF. The DNA for the CDR3 is TGTGCCACCAGCAGAGACGGCCCCGCGGTAGCGGGAGGTAACACCGGGGAGCTGTTTTTT.

This chain connects TRBV7-8 to TRBJ1-5, with 8 bases fitting TRBD1. Germline CDR1 SGHVS, CDR2 FQNEAQ. Trimming cost V 5 bases and J 5 bases; bases outside gene matches: 5. This CDR3 is built from 14 residues. This CDR3 is CASSSGQGDQPQHF. CDR3 nucleotide sequence: TGTGCCAGCAGCAGCGGACAGGGCGATCAGCCCCAGCATTTT. Full variable domain (rest looked up from reference TRBV7-8 and TRBJ1-5): GAGVSQSPRYKVAKRGQDVALRCDPISGHVSLFWYQQALGQGPEFLTYFQNEAQLDKSGLPSDRFFAERPEGSVSTLKIQRTQQEDSAVYLCASSSGQGDQPQHFGDGTRLSIL.

The CDR3 DNA follows: TGTGCCAGCAGCAAAATTAGGACTCGCTCCTACAATGAGCAGTTCTTC. Protein product: CASSKIRTRSYNEQFF. V usage is TRBV7-9 and J usage is TRBJ2-1, with D tentatively TRBD2 (5 bases). The CDR3 consists of 16 residues. V shed 5 bases and J shed 0 bases, with 14 bases lying between them. The germline V gene encodes CDR1 SEHNR and CDR2 FQNEAQ (reference sequence).

The chain has TRBV12-5 and TRBJ1-2, with a weak D call TRBD1 (6 bases). Per the germline V gene, CDR1 is LGHNT and CDR2 is FRNRAP. The CDR3 consists of 15 residues. The germline V and J ends were trimmed by 5 bases and 3 bases, with 16 bases remaining between them. The CDR3 coding sequence is TGTGCTAGTGGTACAGGGCAGAAAAGCGACTATGGCTACACCTTC. Protein: CASGTGQKSDYGYTF.

The chain is built from TRBV5-1 and TRBJ1-1; 8 nucleotides line up with TRBD1. Germline lookup yields CDR1 SGHRS and CDR2 YFSETQ. The CDR3 is 14 residues long. V was pared by 4 bases and J by 4 bases, with 6 bases of the junction left unmatched. The CDR3 coding sequence is TGCGCCAGCAGCCGGACAGGGAGGGGCACTGAAGCTTTCTTT. It yields the protein CASSRTGRGTEAFF.

The V call is TRBV7-8, the J call TRBJ2-1, with 12 bases fitting TRBD2. The CDR3 is 16 amino acids. V lost 2 bases to trimming and J lost 8 bases; unmatched junction nucleotides: 7. The germline V gene has CDR1 SGHVS and CDR2 FQNEAQ. CDR3 in amino acids: CASSLSGLAGSDEQFF. DNA of the CDR3: TGTGCCAGCAGCTTAAGTGGACTAGCGGGGTCGGATGAGCAGTTCTTC.

This sequence joins TRBV7-9 and TRBJ1-5, with 8 bases fitting TRBD1. The CDR3 covers 16 residues. In germline, CDR1 is SEHNR, CDR2 FQNEAQ (reference sequence). The ends lost 6 bases at V and 4 bases at J; junction bases unmatched: 11. The CDR3 DNA reads TGTGCCAGCAGTCCCGGGTTGCGGACAGGGAATCAGCCCCAGCATTTT. Residues: CASSPGLRTGNQPQHF.

This clone has only a few counts. This chain links TRBV6-1 with TRBJ2-7; 7 bases are a match to TRBD1. Germline trimming cut 5 bases from V and 5 bases from J; bases unmatched to any gene: 6. The CDR3 is 13 residues long. Germline CDR1 and CDR2: MNHNS and SASEGT. In nucleotides, the CDR3 is TGTGCCAGCAGTCCTACAGGGGTCCACGAGCAGTACTTC. Protein sequence: CASSPTGVHEQYF.

This rearrangement joins TRBV28 to TRBJ2-7, with TRBD1 matching 8 bases. Germline V gene data show CDR1 as MDHEN and CDR2 as SYDVKM. The trim removed 7 bases at V and 6 bases at J, leaving 11 bases unmatched. This CDR3 is 14 amino acids long. The DNA of the CDR3 is TGTGCCAGCAACACCCCGGGACAGGTCGGCGAGCAGTACTTC. Its translation: CASNTPGQVGEQYF. Variable domain in full (rest from reference TRBV28 and TRBJ2-7): DVKVTQSSRYLVKRTGEKVFLECVQDMDHENMFWYRQDPGLGLRLIYFSYDVKMKEKGDIPEGYSVSREKKERFSLILESASTNQTSMYLCASNTPGQVGEQYFGPGTRLTVT.

V is TRBV2 and J is TRBJ2-7, with TRBD2 matching over 8 bases. The CDR3 contains 16 residues. Germline CDR1 SNHLY, CDR2 FYNNEI. V shed 3 bases, J shed 1 base, and the junction held 8 bases outside the gene matches. The CDR3 is CASSDPGGGKSYEQYF. In DNA, the CDR3 is TGTGCCAGCAGTGACCCGGGGGGGGGCAAGTCCTACGAGCAGTACTTC.

This chain uses TRBV28 with TRBJ1-5; D call uncertain. Trimming took 8 bases from V and 2 from J, leaving 10 bases between them. Germline loops: CDR1 MDHEN, CDR2 SYDVKM. CDR3 length: 13 residues. DNA of the CDR3: TGTGCCAGCGATGGGCGGGGCAATCAGCCCCAGCATTTT. Protein: CASDGRGNQPQHF.

The chain is built from TRBV6-1 and TRBJ2-1; 7 nucleotides line up with TRBD1. The germline gives CDR1 MNHNS, CDR2 SASEGT. CDR3 size: 14 residues. J gave up 1 base and V 7 bases, and 4 bases lay outside the gene matches. The CDR3 sequence: CASTDRASYNEQFF. DNA of the CDR3: TGTGCCAGCACCGACAGGGCGTCCTACAATGAGCAGTTCTTC.

The V and J genes are TRBV5-8 and TRBJ2-1, with a weak D call TRBD2 (6 bases). Germline V lookup: CDR1 SGHTS, CDR2 YDEGEE. Trimming cost V 0 bases and J 3 bases, with 19 bases left between them. The CDR3 length is 18 residues. For the CDR3, the DNA is TGTGCCAGCAGCTTGGGAGATAGCGGACGGTCCTACTACAATGAGCAGTTCTTC. Protein: CASSLGDSGRSYYNEQFF.

The chain uses TRBV6-1 and TRBJ1-4; D not resolved. The CDR3 covers 18 residues. The germline CDR1 and CDR2 sequences are MNHNS and SASEGT. V shed 2 bases and J shed 4 bases, with 20 bases lying between them. CDR3 loop: CASSELLPRAVINEKLFF. CDR3 in DNA: TGTGCCAGCAGTGAACTTTTGCCACGAGCCGTAATTAATGAAAAACTGTTTTTT.

The J gene is TRBJ2-7, the V gene TRBV19; tentatively, D is TRBD1 (6 bases). This CDR3 has 14 residues. V gave up 3 bases and J gave up 4 bases, with 13 bases separating them. Germline CDR1 reads LNHDA; CDR2 reads SQIVND (reference sequence). CDR3 in amino acids: CASSIRGRGYEQYF. CDR3 sequence (DNA): TGTGCCAGTAGTATCAGGGGCAGGGGATACGAGCAGTACTTC.

As concerns this clone: The sample carries other DNA sequences with the same CDR3. The rearrangement joins TRBV29-1 to TRBJ1-1, with TRBD1 identical over 11 bases. Trimming removed 6 bases from V and 11 bases from J; junction bases left unmatched: 5. The CDR3 has 11 amino acids. CDR1 is SQVTM, CDR2 ANQGSEA, per germline. CDR3 coding DNA: TGCAGCGTCGGACAGGGGGCCGAGGCTTTCTTT. Its protein product is CSVGQGAEAFF.

In its sample, this clone was seen once. This chain connects TRBV18 to TRBJ1-4; D might be TRBD1 (6 bases). The V and J ends lost 3 bases and 8 bases respectively, with 16 bases between them. The CDR3 is made up of 15 amino acids. The germline CDR1 and CDR2 sequences are KGHSH and LQKENI. The CDR3 here is CASSPKPGVREKLFF. The DNA for the CDR3 is TGTGCCAGCTCACCCAAGCCAGGGGTTCGGGAAAAACTGTTTTTT.

The rearrangement links TRBV7-2 to TRBJ1-2; 8 bases line up with TRBD1. The CDR3 contains 15 residues. The ends lost 1 base at V and 8 bases at J; junction bases unmatched: 9. The germline gives CDR1 SGHTA, CDR2 FQGNSA. CDR3 residues: CASSLEDRARMGYTF. The CDR3 coding sequence is TGTGCCAGCAGCTTAGAGGACAGGGCCCGTATGGGCTACACCTTC.

The chain uses TRBV6-5 and TRBJ1-2; 7 bases match TRBD1. Germline V gives CDR1 MNHEY, CDR2 SVGAGI. With V trimmed by 6 bases and J by 5 bases, 12 bases remained unmatched. This CDR3 is built from 15 residues. The CDR3, as DNA: TGTGCCAGCAGACCCCGGGACAGAGTGGAATATGGCTACACCTTC. Its protein is CASRPRDRVEYGYTF.

Only a few counts were recorded for this clone. The chain couples TRBV19 to TRBJ2-1, with 9 bases lining up with TRBD1. This CDR3 spans 16 amino acids. With 1 base clipped from V and 5 bases from J, the junction kept 6 bases outside the gene matches. CDR1 and CDR2 (germline): LNHDA, SQIVND (reference sequence). Written as DNA, the CDR3 is TGTGCCAGTAGTATAGCATCTTGGGACAGGGACAATGAGCAGTTCTTC. This codes for CASSIASWDRDNEQFF.

This rearrangement joins TRBV4-2 to TRBJ2-7; perhaps TRBD1 as D (6 bases). Trimming stripped 4 bases from V and 6 bases from J, with 28 bases between. Looked up from germline, CDR1 is LGHNA and CDR2 is YNFKEQ. The CDR3 totals 18 residues. CDR3 amino acids: CASSPTGTRNTRGGEQYF. As DNA, the CDR3 is TGTGCCAGCAGCCCTACTGGGACACGGAATACCCGTGGGGGCGAGCAGTACTTC.

This rearrangement joins TRBV15 to TRBJ2-3, with D possibly matching TRBD2 (5 bases). Trimming took off 4 bases at V and 6 bases at J, with 11 bases between the two ends. The CDR3 sequence is 13 residues long. CDR1 is LNHNV and CDR2 is YYDKDF in the germline V gene (reference sequence). CDR3 region: CATSTPWRDTQYF. CDR3 coding DNA: TGTGCCACCAGCACCCCCTGGAGGGATACGCAGTATTTT.

This sequence joins TRBV7-9 and TRBJ2-7; 9 bases line up with TRBD1. There are 15 residues in the CDR3. Germline V gene data show CDR1 as SEHNR and CDR2 as FQNEAQ (reference sequence). Losses at the gene ends were 1 base for V and 2 bases for J; bases not matched to a gene: 3. The CDR3 nucleotides are TGTGCCAGCAGCTTAGTTGGGGACAGGGCCTACGAGCAGTACTTC. This translates into CASSLVGDRAYEQYF.

The genes are TRBV7-2 and TRBJ2-5; 10 nucleotides align to TRBD2. The CDR3 is 17 residues long. V lost 5 bases to trimming and J lost 5 bases; unmatched junction nucleotides: 14. Germline assignment: CDR1 SGHTA and CDR2 FQGNSA. CDR3 region: CASSLRTSGAFYETQYF. CDR3 DNA: TGTGCCAGCAGCCTACGGACTAGCGGAGCCTTCTATGAGACCCAGTACTTC.

This clone was observed a handful of times. The chain joins TRBV10-3 to TRBJ2-7; D ambiguous. V dropped 4 bases and J dropped 5 bases, with 12 bases sitting between them. CDR1 and CDR2 (germline): ENHRY, SYGVKD. The CDR3 is 13 residues long. The DNA for the CDR3 is TGTGCCATCAGTGTAGCCTTTAAAGACGAGCAGTACTTC. Encoded protein: CAISVAFKDEQYF.

The chain is built from TRBV12-5 and TRBJ1-6, with 9 bases fitting TRBD1. The CDR3 loop spans 21 amino acids. Germline V CDR1 and CDR2: LGHNT, FRNRAP. With V trimmed by 0 bases and J by 6 bases, 18 bases remained unmatched. CDR3 region: CASGLVGCVYRGLKSNSPLHF. DNA of the CDR3: TGTGCTAGTGGTTTGGTTGGGTGTGTGTACAGGGGGCTTAAAAGTAATTCACCCCTCCACTTT.

V gene TRBV6-5 combines with J gene TRBJ1-4; D remains unclear. This CDR3 is 14 amino acids long. The germline V gene has CDR1 MNHEY and CDR2 SVGAGI. Trimming removed 2 bases from V and 4 bases from J, with 8 bases in between. CDR3 sequence: CASSYEGDNEKLFF. The CDR3 coding sequence is TGTGCCAGCAGTTACGAAGGAGATAATGAAAAACTGTTTTTT.

The V gene is TRBV19, the J gene TRBJ2-3; D is perhaps TRBD1 (5 bases). Germline V gives CDR1 LNHDA, CDR2 SQIVND (reference sequence). This CDR3 has 14 amino acids. V lost 3 bases, J lost 3 bases, and 10 bases lay in between. CDR3 sequence: CASSIGQGTDTQYF. CDR3 nucleotides: TGTGCCAGTAGTATTGGGCAGGGTACAGATACGCAGTATTTT. Drawing the rest from reference TRBV19 and TRBJ2-3, the complete variable domain is DGGITQSPKYLFRKEGQNVTLSCEQNLNHDAMYWYRQDPGQGLRLIYYSQIVNDFQKGDIAEGYSVSREKKESFPLTVTSAQKNPTAFYLCASSIGQGTDTQYFGPGTRLTVL.

This clone was recorded once. The chain is built from TRBV7-2 and TRBJ2-5; D ambiguous. This CDR3 contains 11 residues. CDR1 is SGHTA, CDR2 FQGNSA, per germline. V was pared by 5 bases and J by 4 bases, with 5 bases between. The CDR3 DNA sequence: TGTGCCAGCAGCGGTAGAGAGACCCAGTACTTC. Protein product: CASSGRETQYF.